This TCR beta chain was sequenced during a study of blood T cell repertoires in COVID-19. Study-level background: Collection of acute and convalescent COVID-19 samples took place in the United States, Italy and Spain.

Donors in Cohort 3 who had recovered were those with two negative PCRs, healthcare professional clearance, or resolution of their symptoms. The CDR3 totals 17 residues. V shed 5 bases, J shed 0 bases, and the junction held 9 bases outside the gene matches. Looked up from germline, CDR1 is SGHVS and CDR2 is FQNEAQ. In the study's own analysis: The authors estimated nucleated cell counts from reference gene primer amplification. Method: immunoSEQ multiplex PCR; TCRdb's copy keeps in-frame clones and lacks some. That table gives V, J and clone size, and the DNA gave D and trimming. The table includes about 300,000 clones, roughly nine tenths detected once.

The sequencing sample was made of PBMCs or T cells enriched from blood (not recorded which). The receptor comes from a middle-aged woman who had recovered from COVID-19. This rearrangement joins TRBV7-8 to TRBJ2-1; TRBD2 matches 8 bases. The CDR3 loop reads CASSPQAGASSYNEQFF. The DNA of the CDR3 is TGTGCCAGCAGCCCCCAAGCGGGGGCCAGCTCCTACAATGAGCAGTTCTTC.